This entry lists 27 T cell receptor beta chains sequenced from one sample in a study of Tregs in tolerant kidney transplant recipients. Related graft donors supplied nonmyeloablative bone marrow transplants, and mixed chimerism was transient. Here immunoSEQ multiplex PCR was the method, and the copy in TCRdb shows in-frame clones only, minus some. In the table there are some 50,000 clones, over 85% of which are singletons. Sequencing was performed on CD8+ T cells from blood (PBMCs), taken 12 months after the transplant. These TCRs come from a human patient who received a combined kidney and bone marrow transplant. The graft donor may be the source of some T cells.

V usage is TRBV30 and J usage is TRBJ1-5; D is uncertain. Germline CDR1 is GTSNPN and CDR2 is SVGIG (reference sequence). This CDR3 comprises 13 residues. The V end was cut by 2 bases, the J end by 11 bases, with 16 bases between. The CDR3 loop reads CAWSLRGKETQHF. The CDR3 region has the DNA TGTGCCTGGAGTTTGAGAGGAAAAGAGACCCAGCATTTT.

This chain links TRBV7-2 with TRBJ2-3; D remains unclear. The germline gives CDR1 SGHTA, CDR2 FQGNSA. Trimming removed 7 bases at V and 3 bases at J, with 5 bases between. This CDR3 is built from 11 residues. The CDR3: CASTNTDTQYF. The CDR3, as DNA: TGTGCCAGCACCAATACAGATACGCAGTATTTT. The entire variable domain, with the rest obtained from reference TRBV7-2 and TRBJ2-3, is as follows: GAGVSQSPSNKVTEKGKDVELRCDPISGHTALYWYRQSLGQGLEFLIYFQGNSAPDKSGLPSDRFSAERTGGSVSTLTIQRTQQEDSAVYLCASTNTDTQYFGPGTRLTVL.

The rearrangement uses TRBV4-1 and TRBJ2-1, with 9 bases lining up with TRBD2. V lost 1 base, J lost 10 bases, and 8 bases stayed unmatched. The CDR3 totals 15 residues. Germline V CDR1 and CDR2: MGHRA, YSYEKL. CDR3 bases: TGCGCCAGCAGCCAAGCTTACGCGGGGGGGAACGAGCAGTTCTTC. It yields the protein CASSQAYAGGNEQFF.

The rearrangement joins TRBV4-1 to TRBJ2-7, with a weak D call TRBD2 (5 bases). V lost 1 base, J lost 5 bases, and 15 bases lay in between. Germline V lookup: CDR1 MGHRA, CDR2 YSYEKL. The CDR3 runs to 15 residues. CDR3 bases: TGCGCCAGCAGCCAAGGACCGGGGATCAGGAACGAGCAGTACTTC. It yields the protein CASSQGPGIRNEQYF.

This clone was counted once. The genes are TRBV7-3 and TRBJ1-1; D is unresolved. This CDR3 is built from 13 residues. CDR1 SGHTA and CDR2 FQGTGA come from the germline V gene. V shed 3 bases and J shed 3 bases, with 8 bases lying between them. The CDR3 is CASSFDADTEAFF. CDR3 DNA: TGTGCCAGCAGCTTCGATGCGGACACTGAAGCTTTCTTT. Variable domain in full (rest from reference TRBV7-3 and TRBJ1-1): GAGVSQTPSNKVTEKGKYVELRCDPISGHTALYWYRQSLGQGPEFLIYFQGTGAADDSGLPNDRFFAVRPEGSVSTLKIQRTERGDSAVYLCASSFDADTEAFFGQGTRLTVV.

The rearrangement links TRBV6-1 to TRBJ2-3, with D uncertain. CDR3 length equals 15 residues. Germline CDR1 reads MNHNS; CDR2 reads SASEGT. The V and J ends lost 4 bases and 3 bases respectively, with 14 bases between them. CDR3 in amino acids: CASSVGSSLTDTQYF. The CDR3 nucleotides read TGTGCCAGCAGTGTGGGTAGCAGCCTAACAGATACGCAGTATTTT.

The CDR3 coding sequence is TGTGCCAGTAGTATAGGGGACAGGGGGCGCGGAGGCTACACCTTC. Protein sequence: CASSIGDRGRGGYTF. The rearrangement joins TRBV19 to TRBJ1-2, with 12 bases fitting TRBD1. Germline V gives CDR1 LNHDA, CDR2 SQIVND (reference sequence). V lost 1 base to trimming and J lost 8 bases; unmatched junction nucleotides: 5. The CDR3 is 15 residues long.

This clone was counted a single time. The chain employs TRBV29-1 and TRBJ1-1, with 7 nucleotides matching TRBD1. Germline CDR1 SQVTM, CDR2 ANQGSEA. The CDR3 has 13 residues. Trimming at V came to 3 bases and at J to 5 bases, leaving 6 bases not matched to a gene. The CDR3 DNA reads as TGCAGCGTTGAGCCGTCAGGGGGGACTGAAGCTTTCTTT. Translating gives CSVEPSGGTEAFF.

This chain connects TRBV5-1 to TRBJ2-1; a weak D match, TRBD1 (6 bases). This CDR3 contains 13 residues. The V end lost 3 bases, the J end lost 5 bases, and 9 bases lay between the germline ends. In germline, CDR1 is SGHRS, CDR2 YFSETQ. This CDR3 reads CASSWGPNNEQFF. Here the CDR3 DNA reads TGCGCCAGCAGCTGGGGGCCCAACAATGAGCAGTTCTTC.

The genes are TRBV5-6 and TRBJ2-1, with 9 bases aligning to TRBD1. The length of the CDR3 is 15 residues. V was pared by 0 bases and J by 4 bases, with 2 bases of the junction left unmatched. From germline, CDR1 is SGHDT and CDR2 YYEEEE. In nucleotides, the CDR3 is TGTGCCAGCAGCTTGGGGGACAGGGAATACAATGAGCAGTTCTTC. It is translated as CASSLGDREYNEQFF. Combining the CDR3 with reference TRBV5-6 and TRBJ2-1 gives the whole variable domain DAGVTQSPTHLIKTRGQQVTLRCSPKSGHDTVSWYQQALGQGPQFIFQYYEEEERQRGNFPDRFSGHQFPNYSSELNVNALLLGDSALYLCASSLGDREYNEQFFGPGTRLTVL.

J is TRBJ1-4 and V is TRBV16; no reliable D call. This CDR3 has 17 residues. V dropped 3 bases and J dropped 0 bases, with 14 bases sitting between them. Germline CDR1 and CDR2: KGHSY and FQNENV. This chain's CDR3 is CASSHTHEGSTNEKLFF. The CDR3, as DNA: TGTGCCAGCAGCCATACCCATGAGGGTTCAACTAATGAAAAACTGTTTTTT.

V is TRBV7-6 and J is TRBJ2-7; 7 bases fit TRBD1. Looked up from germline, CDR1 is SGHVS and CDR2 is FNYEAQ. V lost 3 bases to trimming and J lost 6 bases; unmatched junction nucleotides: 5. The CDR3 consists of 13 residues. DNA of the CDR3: TGTGCCAGCAGCTTCAAGGGGGCAGGCGAGCAGTACTTC. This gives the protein CASSFKGAGEQYF.

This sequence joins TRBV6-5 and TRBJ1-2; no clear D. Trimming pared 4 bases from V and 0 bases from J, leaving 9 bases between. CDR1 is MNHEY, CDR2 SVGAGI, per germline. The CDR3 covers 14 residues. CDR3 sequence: CASSSFSANYGYTF. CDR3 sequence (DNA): TGTGCCAGCAGTTCTTTTTCGGCTAACTATGGCTACACCTTC.

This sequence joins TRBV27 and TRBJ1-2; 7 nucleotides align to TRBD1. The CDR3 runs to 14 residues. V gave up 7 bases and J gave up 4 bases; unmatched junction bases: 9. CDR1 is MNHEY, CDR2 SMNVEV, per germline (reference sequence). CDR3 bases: TGTGCCAGCAACCCGACAGGGTCGGTCTATGGCTACACCTTC. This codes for CASNPTGSVYGYTF.

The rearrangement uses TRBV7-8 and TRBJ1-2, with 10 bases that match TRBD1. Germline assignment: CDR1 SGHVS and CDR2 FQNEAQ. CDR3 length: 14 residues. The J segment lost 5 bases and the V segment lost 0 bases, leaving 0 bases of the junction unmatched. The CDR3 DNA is TGTGCCAGCAGCTTAGCGGACAGGGGGTATGGCTACACCTTC. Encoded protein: CASSLADRGYGYTF.

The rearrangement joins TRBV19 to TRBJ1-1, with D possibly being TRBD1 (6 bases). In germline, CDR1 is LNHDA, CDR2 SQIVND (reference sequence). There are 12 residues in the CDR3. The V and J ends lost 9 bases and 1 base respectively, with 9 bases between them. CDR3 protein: CASLTGNTEAFF. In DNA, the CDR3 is TGTGCCAGCCTGACAGGGAACACTGAAGCTTTCTTT.

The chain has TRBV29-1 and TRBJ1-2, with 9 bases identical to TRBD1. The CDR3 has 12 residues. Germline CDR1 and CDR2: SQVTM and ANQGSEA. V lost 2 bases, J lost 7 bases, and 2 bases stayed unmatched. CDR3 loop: CSVETGGGGYTF. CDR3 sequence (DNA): TGCAGCGTTGAAACAGGGGGCGGTGGCTACACCTTC.

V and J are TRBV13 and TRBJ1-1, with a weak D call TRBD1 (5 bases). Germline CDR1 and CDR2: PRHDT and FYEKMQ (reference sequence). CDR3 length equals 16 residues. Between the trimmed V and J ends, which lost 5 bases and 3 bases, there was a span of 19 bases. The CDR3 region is CASSPRVQGLDTEAFF. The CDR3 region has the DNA TGTGCCAGCAGCCCTAGGGTCCAGGGTTTGGACACTGAAGCTTTCTTT.

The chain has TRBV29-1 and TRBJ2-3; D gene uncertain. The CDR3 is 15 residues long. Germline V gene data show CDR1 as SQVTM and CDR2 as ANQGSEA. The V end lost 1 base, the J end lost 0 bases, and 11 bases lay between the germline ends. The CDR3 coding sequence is TGCAGCGTTGAAGGCTTTGTGGGCAGCACAGATACGCAGTATTTT. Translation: CSVEGFVGSTDTQYF.

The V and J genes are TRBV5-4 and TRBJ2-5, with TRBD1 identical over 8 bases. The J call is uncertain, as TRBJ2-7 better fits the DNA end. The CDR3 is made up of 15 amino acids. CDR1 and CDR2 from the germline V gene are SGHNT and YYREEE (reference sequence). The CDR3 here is CASSLGRGPGYEQYF. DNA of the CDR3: TGTGCCAGCAGCTTGGGCAGGGGGCCAGGATACGAGCAGTACTTC.

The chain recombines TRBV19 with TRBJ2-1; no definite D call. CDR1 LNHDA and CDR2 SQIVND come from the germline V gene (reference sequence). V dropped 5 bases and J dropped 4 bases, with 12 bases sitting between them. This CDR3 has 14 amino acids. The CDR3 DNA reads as TGTGCCAGTAGTTTTGGGCAATCGTACAATGAGCAGTTCTTC. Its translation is CASSFGQSYNEQFF.

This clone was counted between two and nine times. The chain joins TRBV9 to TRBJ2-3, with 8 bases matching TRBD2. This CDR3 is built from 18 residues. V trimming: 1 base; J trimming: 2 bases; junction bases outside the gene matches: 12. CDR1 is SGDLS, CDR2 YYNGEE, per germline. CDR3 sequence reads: CASSVPSTGGELTDTQYF. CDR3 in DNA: TGTGCCAGCAGCGTACCCTCCACCGGGGGGGAACTCACAGATACGCAGTATTTT.

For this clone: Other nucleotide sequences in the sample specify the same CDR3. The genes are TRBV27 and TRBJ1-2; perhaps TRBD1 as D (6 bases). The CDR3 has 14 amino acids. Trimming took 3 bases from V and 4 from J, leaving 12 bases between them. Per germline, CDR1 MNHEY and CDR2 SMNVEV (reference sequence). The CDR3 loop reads CASSFSGQTYGYTF. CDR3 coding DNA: TGTGCCAGCAGTTTTTCCGGACAGACCTATGGCTACACCTTC.

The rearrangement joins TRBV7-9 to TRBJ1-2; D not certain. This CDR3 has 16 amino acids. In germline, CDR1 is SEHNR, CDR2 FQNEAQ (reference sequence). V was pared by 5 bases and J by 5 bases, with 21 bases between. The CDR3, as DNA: TGTGCCAGCAGCACCATCCTAGAGGGTTCGAGATATGGCTACACCTTC. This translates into CASSTILEGSRYGYTF.

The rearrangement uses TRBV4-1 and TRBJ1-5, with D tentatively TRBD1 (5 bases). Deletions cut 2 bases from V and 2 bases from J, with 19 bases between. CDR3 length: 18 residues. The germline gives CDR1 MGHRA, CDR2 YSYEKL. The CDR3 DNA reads TGCGCCAGCAGCCAATGGGTAGAAGGGGAACGAGGCAATCAGCCCCAGCATTTT. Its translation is CASSQWVEGERGNQPQHF.

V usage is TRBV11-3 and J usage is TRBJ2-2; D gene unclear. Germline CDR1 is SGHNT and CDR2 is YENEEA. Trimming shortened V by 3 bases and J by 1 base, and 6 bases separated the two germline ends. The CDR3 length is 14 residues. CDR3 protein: CASSFWQNTGELFF. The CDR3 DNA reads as TGTGCCAGCAGCTTTTGGCAGAACACCGGGGAGCTGTTTTTT.

The CDR3 reads CASSQGRAGRSYEQYF. In nucleotides, the CDR3 is TGTGCCAGCAGCCAAGGTCGGGCGGGGAGATCTTACGAGCAGTACTTC. The chain uses TRBV4-2 and TRBJ2-7; the D gene is possibly TRBD2 (6 bases). The CDR3 spans 16 residues. Between the trimmed V and J ends, which lost 1 base and 4 bases, there was a span of 17 bases. Germline lookup yields CDR1 LGHNA and CDR2 YNFKEQ.